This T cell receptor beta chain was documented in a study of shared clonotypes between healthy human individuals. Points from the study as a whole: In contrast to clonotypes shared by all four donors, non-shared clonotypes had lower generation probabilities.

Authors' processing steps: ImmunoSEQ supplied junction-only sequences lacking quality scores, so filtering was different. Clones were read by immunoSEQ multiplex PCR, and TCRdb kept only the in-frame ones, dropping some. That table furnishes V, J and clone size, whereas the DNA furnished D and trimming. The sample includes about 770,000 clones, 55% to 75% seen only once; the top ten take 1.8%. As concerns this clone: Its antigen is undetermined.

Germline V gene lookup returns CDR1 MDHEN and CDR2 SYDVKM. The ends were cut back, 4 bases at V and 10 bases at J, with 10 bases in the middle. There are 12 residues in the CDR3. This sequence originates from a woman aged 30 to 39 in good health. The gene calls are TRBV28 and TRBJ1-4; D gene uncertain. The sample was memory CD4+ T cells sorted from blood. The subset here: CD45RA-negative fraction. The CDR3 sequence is CASSSGEPKLFF. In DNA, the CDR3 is TGTGCCAGCAGTTCCGGAGAGCCAAAACTGTTTTTT.